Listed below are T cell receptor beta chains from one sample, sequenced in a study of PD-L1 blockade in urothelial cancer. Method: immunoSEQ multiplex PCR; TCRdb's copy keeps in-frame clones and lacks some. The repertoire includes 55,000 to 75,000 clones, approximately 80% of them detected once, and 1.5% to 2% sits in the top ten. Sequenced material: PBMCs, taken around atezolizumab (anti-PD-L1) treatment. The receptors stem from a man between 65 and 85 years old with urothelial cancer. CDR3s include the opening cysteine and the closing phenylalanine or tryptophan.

CAISEGTSGNNEQFF	15	TRBV10-3	TRBJ2-1
CASRGTGGENIQYF	14	TRBV19	TRBJ2-4
CASKGGLGEQFF	12	TRBV10-2	TRBJ2-1
CASSPNRGVTGELFF	15	TRBV13	TRBJ2-2
CASGTGTHEQYF	12	TRBV28	TRBJ2-7
CASSPGLAGGSGDTQYF	17	TRBV7-3	TRBJ2-3
CASSLKKGGFYEQYF	15	TRBV27	TRBJ2-7
CASSEITGEAFF	12	TRBV19	TRBJ1-1
CASSELPGLAGGVNTGELFF	20	TRBV10-2	TRBJ2-2
CAIRAGTSYEQYF	13	TRBV6-1	TRBJ2-7
CASSPREGFRNDEQFF	16	TRBV11-3	TRBJ2-1
CASSSPGLAGVADTGELFF	19	TRBV9	TRBJ2-2
CASAGPGGGYTF	12	TRBV6-5	TRBJ1-2
CASSPNPSHGTGLLSNTEAFF	21	TRBV28	TRBJ1-1
CASGPSAGGLYNEQFF	16	TRBV12-5	TRBJ2-1
CASSSTGSSYNEQFF	15	TRBV11-3	TRBJ2-1
CASSDQAGETTATQYF	16	TRBV2	TRBJ2-3
CASSTTGSHDRTQYF	15	TRBV9	TRBJ2-5
CASSPTGTAGAYNEQFF	17	TRBV7-3	TRBJ2-1
CASSLGQGGKIYGYTF	16	TRBV7-2	TRBJ1-2
CASSEGSGSAEWYEQYF	17	TRBV10-2	TRBJ2-7
CASSLVGLAGPNEQFF	16	TRBV7-2	TRBJ2-1
CASSHPPGGRGYQPQHF	17	TRBV28	TRBJ1-5
CASSRRVGHEGSGNTIYF	18	TRBV4-1	TRBJ1-3
CASSQTVGQGSQPQHF	16	TRBV4-3	TRBJ1-5
CASSIGGGTYNEQFF	15	TRBV19	TRBJ2-1
CASSSEGEGTEAFF	14	TRBV7-2	TRBJ1-1
CASSQDPPGNSGNTIYF	17	TRBV4-3	TRBJ1-3
CASSWGPSYGYTF	13	TRBV28	TRBJ1-2
CASSRRGGADGNTIYF	16	TRBV9	TRBJ1-3
CASSGTSGTETQYF	14	TRBV2	TRBJ2-5
CAWSVKGADTQYF	13	TRBV30	TRBJ2-3
CASSFSGDRGQPQHF	15	TRBV27	TRBJ1-5
CASSRGATPGTGIREQYF	18	TRBV7-6	TRBJ2-7
CASGPGDIAEAFF	13	TRBV28	TRBJ1-1
CASSWYEGENYGYTF	15	TRBV7-2	TRBJ1-2
CASSLGSSIQPF	12	TRBV11-2	TRBJ1-2
CASSSGVPSYEQYF	14	TRBV2	TRBJ2-7
CASSQGTSGRADVDTQYF	18	TRBV4-3	TRBJ2-3
CASSQRPSGSFIHEQFF	17	TRBV4-2	TRBJ2-1
CASSDYLDTQYF	12	TRBV27	TRBJ2-3
CASSKCGTGGGRYQPQHF	18	TRBV21-1	TRBJ1-5
CASSHFSGGGGDTQYF	16	TRBV4-3	TRBJ2-3
CAVSSTGELFF	11	TRBV27	TRBJ2-2
CASSLDQGRWNRAFF	15	TRBV11-2	TRBJ1-1
CASSFSPAGEQYF	13	TRBV27	TRBJ2-7